The 19 T cell receptor beta chains below all came from one sample that was sequenced in a study of blood T cell repertoires in COVID-19. TCRdb's copy holds only in-frame clones and misses some; the assay was immunoSEQ multiplex PCR. The repertoire holds about 230,000 clones, with under 90% as singletons. Input material: peripheral blood. Source of these receptors: a man aged 50-59 years with COVID-19, enrolled during active disease.

The chain links TRBV2 to TRBJ2-7, with D tentatively TRBD1 (6 bases). CDR3 length equals 14 residues. Germline-derived CDR1 and CDR2 are SNHLY and FYNNEI. Deletions cut 6 bases from V and 1 base from J, with 13 bases between. CDR3 nucleotides: TGTGCCAGCAGCTCCGGGACATATTCCTACGAGCAGTACTTC. Translation: CASSSGTYSYEQYF.

This chain uses TRBV18 with TRBJ2-1; the D is unclear. Trimming stripped 3 bases from V and 8 bases from J, with 8 bases between. Germline CDR1 KGHSH, CDR2 LQKENI. The length of the CDR3 is 12 residues. CDR3: CASSPLEDEQFF. CDR3 bases: TGTGCCAGCTCACCCCTCGAGGATGAGCAGTTCTTC.

About this clone: Other DNA sequences in the sample encode the same CDR3. This chain links TRBV29-1 with TRBJ1-1, with 7 bases matching TRBD1. V lost 3 bases to trimming and J lost 2 bases; unmatched junction nucleotides: 3. Germline V gene data show CDR1 as SQVTM and CDR2 as ANQGSEA. This CDR3 has 13 amino acids. This CDR3 reads CSVERQGNTEAFF. The CDR3 DNA follows: TGCAGCGTTGAGCGACAGGGAAACACTGAAGCTTTCTTT. Based on the CDR3 plus reference TRBV29-1 and TRBJ1-1, the full variable domain is SAVISQKPSRDICQRGTSLTIQCQVDSQVTMMFWYRQQPGQSLTLIATANQGSEATYESGFVIDKFPISRPNLTFSTLTVSNMSPEDSSIYLCSVERQGNTEAFFGQGTRLTVV.

The chain combines TRBV20-1 with TRBJ2-1, with D possibly being TRBD2 (5 bases). Looked up from germline, CDR1 is DFQATT and CDR2 is SNEGSKA (reference sequence). The V end lost 4 bases, the J end lost 9 bases, and 7 bases lay between the germline ends. CDR3 size: 10 residues. Here the CDR3 reads CSAKAGEQFF. The CDR3 nucleotides read TGCAGTGCTAAGGCGGGTGAGCAGTTCTTC.

The rearrangement links TRBV27 to TRBJ1-2; D remains ambiguous. Per the germline V gene, CDR1 is MNHEY and CDR2 is SMNVEV (reference sequence). Trimming took off 1 base at V and 1 base at J, with 7 bases between the two ends. The CDR3 runs to 14 residues. In DNA, the CDR3 is TGTGCCAGCAGTTTATATGCGGGTAACTATGGCTACACCTTC. Amino acid sequence: CASSLYAGNYGYTF.

This chain joins TRBV7-3 and TRBJ2-7; D is possibly TRBD2 (6 bases). CDR1 is SGHTA and CDR2 is FQGTGA in the germline V gene. The germline V and J ends were trimmed by 1 base and 4 bases, with 8 bases remaining between them. This CDR3 is 13 amino acids long. This CDR3 is CASSLIAGYEQYF. The DNA for the CDR3 is TGTGCCAGCAGCTTAATCGCGGGATACGAGCAGTACTTC. The variable domain in full, with the rest retrieved from reference TRBV7-3 and TRBJ2-7, is GAGVSQTPSNKVTEKGKYVELRCDPISGHTALYWYRQSLGQGPEFLIYFQGTGAADDSGLPNDRFFAVRPEGSVSTLKIQRTERGDSAVYLCASSLIAGYEQYFGPGTRLTVT.

Only a few counts were recorded for this clone. This sequence joins TRBV19 and TRBJ2-3; 9 positions agree with TRBD2. V gave up 4 bases and J gave up 1 base; unmatched junction bases: 3. Germline V CDR1 and CDR2: LNHDA, SQIVND (reference sequence). The length of the CDR3 is 15 residues. In nucleotides, the CDR3 is TGTGCCAGTAGTACTAGCGGGGCCGGCACAGATACGCAGTATTTT. This encodes CASSTSGAGTDTQYF.

This chain links TRBV2 with TRBJ2-1; 13 nucleotides match TRBD2. There are 14 residues in the CDR3. V dropped 8 bases and J dropped 14; count of bases not matched to a gene: 12. Per germline, CDR1 SNHLY and CDR2 FYNNEI. The chain's CDR3 is CASRGLAGAQAKFF. DNA for the CDR3: TGTGCCAGCCGAGGACTAGCGGGAGCCCAGGCGAAGTTCTTC.

The chain couples TRBV6-5 to TRBJ1-2; TRBD1 is a possible D gene (6 bases). With 4 bases removed from V and 7 bases from J, the gap between germline ends came to 16 bases. CDR1 and CDR2 from the germline V gene are MNHEY and SVGAGI. CDR3 length: 14 residues. The CDR3 is CASSWTVGNRGYTF. CDR3 DNA: TGTGCCAGCAGTTGGACAGTCGGTAATCGTGGCTACACCTTC.

The chain links TRBV12-3 or TRBV12-4 to TRBJ2-7; TRBD2 aligns across 7 bases. The CDR3 extends over 12 amino acids. V trimming: 6 bases; J trimming: 1 base; junction bases outside the gene matches: 0. The CDR3 here is CASSGGSYEQYF. CDR3 nucleotides: TGTGCCAGCAGCGGGGGGTCCTACGAGCAGTACTTC.

This chain links TRBV24-1 with TRBJ1-2, with TRBD1 identical over 7 bases. The V gene's germline CDR1 is KGHDR and CDR2 SFDVKD. J gave up 7 bases and V 5 bases, and 12 bases lay outside the gene matches. The length of the CDR3 is 15 residues. This chain's CDR3 is CATSAPGQQSSGYTF. The CDR3 region has the DNA TGTGCCACCAGTGCTCCGGGACAGCAGTCTTCTGGCTACACCTTC.

The rearrangement uses TRBV28 and TRBJ2-5; D is uncertain. Trimming shortened V by 5 bases and J by 0 bases, and 16 bases separated the two germline ends. The CDR3 is made up of 16 amino acids. Germline values: CDR1 MDHEN, CDR2 SYDVKM. The CDR3 here is CASSLRQASYQETQYF. The CDR3 DNA reads as TGTGCCAGCAGTCTACGACAAGCCTCGTACCAAGAGACCCAGTACTTC.

This chain connects TRBV27 to TRBJ1-5; 7 nucleotides align to TRBD1. V shed 6 bases and J 3 bases; nucleotides not matched to a gene: 5. Per germline, CDR1 MNHEY and CDR2 SMNVEV (reference sequence). There are 14 residues in the CDR3. CDR3: CASRPGQHNQPQHF. The CDR3 bases are TGTGCCAGCAGGCCGGGACAGCACAATCAGCCCCAGCATTTT.

The rearrangement uses TRBV7-3 and TRBJ2-7, with TRBD2 matching 11 bases. The CDR3 is 15 amino acids. Germline-derived CDR1 and CDR2 are SGHTA and FQGTGA. Germline trimming cut 5 bases from V and 5 bases from J; bases unmatched to any gene: 8. CDR3 coding DNA: TGTGCCAGCAGCCCAGGGACTAGCGGAACAGACGAGCAGTACTTC. Its translation is CASSPGTSGTDEQYF. The complete variable domain, with remaining parts taken from reference TRBV7-3 and TRBJ2-7, reads GAGVSQTPSNKVTEKGKYVELRCDPISGHTALYWYRQSLGQGPEFLIYFQGTGAADDSGLPNDRFFAVRPEGSVSTLKIQRTERGDSAVYLCASSPGTSGTDEQYFGPGTRLTVT.

This clone was detected only once. The genes are TRBV3-1 (or the pseudogene TRBV3-2) and TRBJ2-7; 7 bases fit TRBD1. V lost 2 bases, J lost 6 bases, and 10 bases stayed unmatched. Germline CDR1 reads LGHDT; CDR2 reads YNNKEL (reference sequence). This CDR3 region has 15 residues. CDR3 nucleotides: TGTGCCAGCAGCCAATTGGTGGGGACAGCCATCGAGCAGTACTTC. Translation: CASSQLVGTAIEQYF.

The rearrangement uses TRBV30 and TRBJ2-1; tentatively, D is TRBD2 (6 bases). This CDR3 spans 15 amino acids. From germline, CDR1 is GTSNPN and CDR2 SVGIG (reference sequence). Trimming took 0 bases from V and 7 from J, leaving 16 bases between them. CDR3 coding DNA: TGTGCCTGGAGTGTAGGAGGGAGCCCAGGGAATGAGCAGTTCTTC. Its protein is CAWSVGGSPGNEQFF.

This rearrangement joins TRBV6-1 to TRBJ2-6, with no clear D. The CDR3 sequence is 16 residues long. Germline V gene lookup returns CDR1 MNHNS and CDR2 SASEGT. The germline V and J ends were trimmed by 2 bases and 1 base, with 9 bases remaining between them. The CDR3 loop is CASSERVESGANVLTF. The DNA of the CDR3 is TGTGCCAGCAGTGAACGGGTCGAGTCTGGGGCCAACGTCCTGACTTTC.

V is TRBV2 and J is TRBJ2-3, with a tentative D call TRBD2 (5 bases). The CDR3 consists of 13 residues. Germline loops: CDR1 SNHLY, CDR2 FYNNEI. Trimming left V 4 bases short and J 0 bases short, with 5 bases between. CDR3 region: CASSGTSTDTQYF. The CDR3 bases are TGTGCCAGCAGTGGGACTAGCACAGATACGCAGTATTTT.

This clone turned up a few times. J is TRBJ2-1 and V is TRBV11-2; unclear D gene. V gave up 2 bases and J gave up 14 bases, with 10 bases separating them. CDR3 length equals 11 residues. Germline CDR1 and CDR2: SGHAT and FQNNGV. CDR3 region: CASSLKRVEFF. CDR3 coding DNA: TGTGCCAGCAGCTTAAAACGGGTGGAGTTCTTC.